Listed below are T cell receptor beta chains from one sample, sequenced in a study of shared clonotypes between healthy human individuals. Sequencing was performed with immunoSEQ multiplex PCR; in TCRdb, only in-frame clones are kept and a portion is missing. The sample lists millions of clones, more than 85% occurring once. Sequencing used naive CD8+ T cells from PBMCs. Receptors were obtained from a man aged 18 to 30 in good health. Some clones in this sample may be carry-over from other donors' samples. Both conserved end residues are part of each CDR3. Each record gives: D gene, J gene, clone size, V gene, CDR3 DNA, CDR3 protein. A D gene is named only where the DNA matches it firmly. Clone size appears in some rows only: once, few, many, or a class for an expanded clone.

TRBD1 TRBJ2-3 - TRBV10-2 TGCGCCAGCAGTGTACCCCTTGACAGGGCGACAGATACGCAGTATTTT CASSVPLDRATDTQYF
- TRBJ1-5 few TRBV7-3 TGTGCCAGCAGAAACTGGACAGACAATCAGCCCCAGCATTTT CASRNWTDNQPQHF
- TRBJ2-2 - TRBV7-2 TGTGCCAGCAGCTTAGGACTTTTAAACACCGGGGAGCTGTTTTTT CASSLGLLNTGELFF
TRBD2 TRBJ2-7 - TRBV7-2 TGTGCCAGCAACCCGAGGGGGGCGGGAGGGCCTAGTGAGCAGTACTTC CASNPRGAGGPSEQYF
- TRBJ2-7 - TRBV9 TGTGCCAGCAGCGTAGCTGGAGCTCTCTACGAGCAGTACTTC CASSVAGALYEQYF
- TRBJ2-7 - TRBV28 TGTGCCAGCAGTTTATGGGCGGGAGAGCAGTACTTC CASSLWAGEQYF
TRBD1 TRBJ2-7 - TRBV7-2 TGTGCCAGCAGCCACGACAGGGGGACCTACGAGCAGTACTTC CASSHDRGTYEQYF
TRBD2 TRBJ2-1 once TRBV27 TGTGCCAGCAGTTCTTTTAGCGGGATTACTAACAATGAGCAGTTCTTC CASSSFSGITNNEQFF
TRBD1 TRBJ2-2 few TRBV9 TGTGCCAGCAGCCCGTGGGACAGAGCGAACACCGGGGAGCTGTTTTTT CASSPWDRANTGELFF
TRBD2 TRBJ2-1 - TRBV7-3 TGTGCCAGCAGCTTGGCACCCGGGACTAGCTCCTACAATGAGCAGTTCTTC CASSLAPGTSSYNEQFF
TRBD1 TRBJ1-1 - TRBV2 TGTGCCAGCAGTGAAGCGACAGGGGTTGGGAGGACTGAAGCTTTCTTT CASSEATGVGRTEAFF
- TRBJ2-3 - TRBV6-5 TGTGCCAGCACCCCCCACGCCAGGGAGGATACGCAGTATTTT CASTPHAREDTQYF
- TRBJ2-5 - TRBV9 TGTGCCAGCAGCTCAGGCGGGAAGGAGACCCAGTACTTC CASSSGGKETQYF
- TRBJ2-5 - TRBV11-2 TGTGCCAGCAGCTGGCCACTGACAGGTAGCCGTGGGGAGACCCAGTACTTC CASSWPLTGSRGETQYF
TRBD1 TRBJ2-7 - TRBV13 TGTGCCAGCAGCCACAGGGGGTACTTCTACGAGCAGTACTTC CASSHRGYFYEQYF
- TRBJ2-1 - TRBV29-1 TGCAGCGTTGAAGGTATAGGGGTGGTCTACAATGAGCAGTTCTTC CSVEGIGVVYNEQFF
TRBD2 TRBJ2-7 - TRBV29-1 TGCAGCGGTCTAGCGGGAGGGAGGGGCTACGAGCAGTACTTC CSGLAGGRGYEQYF
TRBD1 TRBJ1-2 - TRBV19 TGTGCCAGCCAAGTTCTCTCGACAGGGCCTTCATTCTATGGCTACACCTTC CASQVLSTGPSFYGYTF
- TRBJ1-4 - TRBV9 TGTGCCAGCAGCCCCGGGGTAATTGAGCAACTGTTTTTT CASSPGVIEQLFF
TRBD2 TRBJ2-3 - TRBV28 TGTGCCAGCAGTCATCAAGGGCCTAGCGGGAGGACAGATACGCAGTATTTT CASSHQGPSGRTDTQYF
- TRBJ2-5 - TRBV4-2 TGTGCCAGCAGCCAAGGAGAAGGGGACCTCCAAGAGACCCAGTACTTC CASSQGEGDLQETQYF
TRBD2 TRBJ2-7 - TRBV18 TGTGCCAGCTCACCACCTTCCGGGACTAGCGGTAGCTCCTACGAGCAGTACTTC CASSPPSGTSGSSYEQYF
TRBD1 TRBJ1-1 - TRBV19 TGTGCCAGTAGTATTGCAGGGGGCTTATTTAGCACTGAAGCTTTCTTT CASSIAGGLFSTEAFF
TRBD2 TRBJ2-1 - TRBV5-6 TGTGCCAGCAGCCCGGGACTAGCGGTTTACAATGAGCAGTTCTTC CASSPGLAVYNEQFF
TRBD2 TRBJ2-1 - TRBV14 TGTGCCAGCAGCCAAGGCCGGGGACTAGCGGGAAAAGGGGACCTGGGGAATGAGCAGTTCTTC CASSQGRGLAGKGDLGNEQFF
TRBD2 TRBJ2-1 - TRBV27 TGTGCCAGCAGTTTCGGGACTAGCTTCTACAATGAGCAGTTCTTC CASSFGTSFYNEQFF
- TRBJ2-1 - TRBV7-9 TGTGCCAGCAGCTCCGGGGATTACAATGAGCAGTTCTTC CASSSGDYNEQFF
TRBD2 TRBJ2-7 - TRBV2 TGTGCCAGCAGTGGACTAGCGGGATTAAATTACGAGCAGTACTTC CASSGLAGLNYEQYF
- TRBJ1-4 - TRBV7-9 TGTGCCAGCACCAGTGGGGCGAGGGGGGATGAAAAACTGTTTTTT CASTSGARGDEKLFF
TRBD1 TRBJ1-5 - TRBV19 TGTGCCAGTAGTATTTACAGGGGGTTGGGACAGCCCCAGCATTTT CASSIYRGLGQPQHF
TRBD2 TRBJ2-5 - TRBV29-1 TGCAGCGTCGAGAGGACTAGCGGTATGCAAGAGACCCAGTACTTC CSVERTSGMQETQYF
TRBD1 TRBJ2-7 - TRBV4-1 TGCGCCAGCAGCCAGGGACAGGTCCTCACCTACGAGCAGTACTTC CASSQGQVLTYEQYF
- TRBJ2-6 - TRBV4-2 TGTGCCAGCAGCCAAGTTCCAGCGACTGGGGCCAACGTCCTGACTTTC CASSQVPATGANVLTF
- TRBJ2-5 - TRBV7-9 TGTGCCAGCAGCTCGGCCGGGTCCCGCCGGGAGACCCAGTACTTC CASSSAGSRRETQYF
TRBD2 TRBJ2-2 - TRBV13 TGTGCCAGCAGCTTAGGTATGCTAGCGGAGAACACCGGGGAGCTGTTTTTT CASSLGMLAENTGELFF
- TRBJ2-2 few TRBV27 TGTGCCAGCAGTTCTATGAGGCGCCAGTTTAACACCGGGGAGCTGTTTTTT CASSSMRRQFNTGELFF
TRBD2 TRBJ2-7 - TRBV6-5 TGTGCCAGCAGTATATGGGTAGCGGGATCCTACGAGCAGTACTTC CASSIWVAGSYEQYF
TRBD1 TRBJ2-2 - TRBV7-9 TGTGCCAGCAGCTTCACCCGGGACAGGCCGACTTTGAACACCGGGGAGCTGTTTTTT CASSFTRDRPTLNTGELFF
TRBD1 TRBJ2-3 - TRBV27 TGTGCCAGCAGTTTATCGACAGGGGGCGTCCCCAGCACAGATACGCAGTATTTT CASSLSTGGVPSTDTQYF
- TRBJ2-1 - TRBV19 TGTGCCAGTAGTGGGAGTCTCGTTAGGCTGTTCTTC CASSGSLVRLFF
- TRBJ2-5 - TRBV7-9 TGTGCCAGCAGCTCGGACAGCTTAAGCCAAGAGACCCAGTACTTC CASSSDSLSQETQYF
TRBD2 TRBJ2-1 - TRBV7-2 TGTGCCAGCAGCCCGGGGGGGAGCTCCTACAATGAGCAGTTCTTC CASSPGGSSYNEQFF
- TRBJ2-7 - TRBV19 TGTGCCAGTAGTTATCGATTGGGGTACGAGCAGTACTTC CASSYRLGYEQYF
- TRBJ2-7 - TRBV25-1 TGTGCCAGCAGTCCTGGGGGTACCTACGAGCAGTACTTC CASSPGGTYEQYF
- TRBJ2-1 - TRBV10-3 TGTGCCATCAGTGACGCAATCGGGCGAAGAGAGCAGTTCTTC CAISDAIGRREQFF
- TRBJ1-1 once TRBV29-1 TGCAGCGTTGAACCACCGGGGGCGAGAAGCACTGAAGCTTTCTTT CSVEPPGARSTEAFF
- TRBJ2-5 once TRBV9 TGTGCCAGCAGCGACACCCCTAGCGAGACCCAGTACTTC CASSDTPSETQYF
- TRBJ1-2 - TRBV6-1 TGTGCCAGCAGTGAAATGGCAGGGGACAACTATGGCTACACCTTC CASSEMAGDNYGYTF